This record looks at one T cell receptor beta chain sequence and its context. Antigen specificity is unknown. Starting material of 500 ng total RNA yielded TCR beta cDNA via a constant-region primer. Employing slightly modified ARM-PCR, three nested multiplex PCR rounds were run, and these gave rise to the TCR beta libraries. It was with TRBV1-TRBV30 forward primers and a C-beta reverse primer that the first two PCR rounds were run, at around 10 cycles each. TCRdb processed the multiplex PCR reads anew with MiXCR; each CDR3 protein has one entry. Of some 120,000 distinct CDR3 sequences in the sample, 55% to 75% were seen once. The sample belongs to a study of tumor-infiltrating lymphocytes in primary liver carcinoma. Study information: Spanning 30 to 69 years of age, the patients were men and women. Regarding the study as a whole: Tumor top-250-clone fractions significantly exceeded those of blood (p = 0.039).

This CDR3 comprises 13 residues. In germline, CDR1 is DFQATT, CDR2 SNEGSKA (reference sequence). The germline V and J ends were trimmed by 5 bases and 4 bases, with 12 bases remaining between them. The roughly 17-31 mg bulk tissue piece was not sorted before simultaneous RNA and DNA extraction. The clonotype comes from a woman aged 60-75 years with primary liver carcinoma and hepatitis B virus infection. Material for sequencing was liver tumor tissue from sampling region 3. As for subset: tumor region T3, left-lateral pole. This chain connects TRBV20-1 to TRBJ2-1, with D unresolved. The CDR3 loop is CSARKWDYNEQFF. The CDR3 DNA sequence: TGCAGTGCTCGAAAGTGGGATTACAATGAGCAGTTCTTC.